Below are 10 T cell receptor beta chains sequenced from a single sample in a study of T cells in Graves' hyperthyroidism and ophthalmopathy (dated by TCRdb to between 2018 and 2021). The protocol used for the library was multiplex PCR. The reads were generated on an Illumina HiSeq 2000. Amplification of TCR beta CDR3 regions was carried out from RNA transcripts. The TCR CDR3 was subjected to a first round of RT-PCR using the HTBI primer set and the Qiagen OneStep RT-PCR kit. TCRdb applied fastp at Q25 and MiXCR to the public reads, then kept only in-frame beta chains. Every CDR3 protein is listed once, alongside the most common genes and DNA of its rows. The sample table records hundreds of thousands of distinct CDR3 sequences; about 15% of these occur just once. The top ten clones comprise roughly 13% of the sample. Sequenced input: blood. These receptors all come from a man younger than 30 with Graves' ophthalmopathy.

This clonotype occurred many times. The chain is built from TRBV9 and TRBJ2-5; D may be TRBD2 (6 bases). CDR3 length equals 15 residues. CDR1 is SGDLS, CDR2 YYNGEE, per germline. Trimming stripped 2 bases from V and 5 bases from J, with 16 bases between. The CDR3 DNA reads as TGTGCCAGCAGCGTGCTAGCTCAGGCGGGGGAGACCCAGTACTTC. Protein sequence: CASSVLAQAGETQYF.

This clonotype has just one count. J is TRBJ2-3 and V is TRBV2, with a possible D match to TRBD1 (6 bases). Germline CDR1 reads SNHLY; CDR2 reads FYNNEI. CDR3 length equals 17 residues. Between the trimmed V and J ends, which lost 3 bases and 3 bases, there was a span of 19 bases. CDR3 in DNA: TGTGCCAGCAGTGATGGATTAACAGGGTGGGGTACAGATACGCAGTATTTT. Its translation is CASSDGLTGWGTDTQYF.

This clonotype has a handful of counts. Germline is not matched at one junction end, which may reflect a read error. The chain joins TRBV5-1 to TRBJ2-5; tentative D call: TRBD1 (6 bases). Germline V lookup: CDR1 SGHRS, CDR2 YFSETQ. The CDR3 loop spans 15 amino acids. In DNA, the CDR3 is TGCGCCAGCAGCGGATCAGGGGAAGGCCAAGAGGCCCAGTACTTC. It codes for CASSGSGEGQEAQYF.

This clonotype was seen many times. This rearrangement joins TRBV5-1 to TRBJ2-1, with D possibly TRBD1 on 6 matching bases. Trimming took 0 bases from V and 9 from J, leaving 13 bases between them. The germline V gene encodes CDR1 SGHRS and CDR2 YFSETQ. The CDR3 consists of 14 residues. In nucleotides, the CDR3 is TGCGCCAGCAGCTTGGTTGGACAGCAGATTGAGCAGTTCTTC. Residues: CASSLVGQQIEQFF.

This clonotype was counted many times. This rearrangement joins TRBV20-1 to TRBJ2-7; 12 nucleotides agree with TRBD2. Germline CDR1 is DFQATT and CDR2 is SNEGSKA (reference sequence). The CDR3 loop spans 15 amino acids. Germline trimming cut 6 bases from V and 6 bases from J; bases unmatched to any gene: 12. CDR3: CSAQRLAGDSSEQYF. The CDR3 bases are TGCAGTGCACAACGACTAGCGGGAGACAGTAGCGAGCAGTACTTC.

This clonotype has at least ten counts. V usage is TRBV2 and J usage is TRBJ2-2; unclear D gene. Looked up from germline, CDR1 is SNHLY and CDR2 is FYNNEI. There are 14 residues in the CDR3. Trimming pared 7 bases from V and 1 base from J, leaving 10 bases between. The CDR3 DNA reads TGTGCCAGCATAAGGGCGCAGAACACCGGGGAGCTGTTTTTT. Translated: CASIRAQNTGELFF.

This clonotype was detected many times. As DNA, the CDR3 is TGTGCCAGCAGCTTGGACAGTCAGAAGGCTCTCTCTGGGGCCAACGTCCTGACTTTC. Protein sequence: CASSLDSQKALSGANVLTF. The chain links TRBV7-9 to TRBJ2-6; tentatively, D is TRBD1 (6 bases). This CDR3 region has 19 residues. The V end was cut by 3 bases, the J end by 0 bases, with 18 bases between. Germline V CDR1 and CDR2: SEHNR, FQNEAQ (reference sequence). The whole variable domain, remainder taken from reference TRBV7-9 and TRBJ2-6, is DTGVSQNPRHKITKRGQNVTFRCDPISEHNRLYWYRQTLGQGPEFLTYFQNEAQLEKSRLLSDRFSAERPKGSFSTLEIQRTEQGDSAMYLCASSLDSQKALSGANVLTFGAGSRLTVL.

The chain is built from TRBV4-1 and TRBJ1-5; D unclear. Germline CDR1 and CDR2: MGHRA and YSYEKL. The CDR3 sequence is 16 residues long. Between the trimmed V and J ends, which lost 0 bases and 0 bases, there was a span of 9 bases. The CDR3 sequence is CASSQDPWYSNQPQHF. The CDR3 DNA is TGCGCCAGCAGCCAAGATCCCTGGTATAGCAATCAGCCCCAGCATTTT.

Regarding this clonotype: Being one base from a much bigger clone, this may be a read error. The gene calls are TRBV20-1 and TRBJ1-2; D gene ambiguous. CDR1 is DFQATT, CDR2 SNEGSKA, per germline (reference sequence). The CDR3 totals 13 residues. CDR3 sequence reads: CSAREGSNHGYTF. CDR3 coding DNA: TGCAGTGCTAGAGAGGGGAGTAACCATGGCTACACCTTC.

This clonotype has just a few counts. The CDR3: CASSMGRGNNYGYTF. CDR3 nucleotides: TGTGCCAGTAGTATGGGTAGAGGCAACAACTATGGCTACACCTTC. The chain joins TRBV19 to TRBJ1-2; D remains unclear. The germline CDR1 and CDR2 sequences are LNHDA and SQIVND (reference sequence). The CDR3 is 15 amino acids. Trimming shortened V by 3 bases and J by 2 bases, and 13 bases separated the two germline ends.